This T cell receptor (beta chain) derives from a study of T cell changes during pregnancy in multiple sclerosis. Sequencing used immunoSEQ multiplex PCR; TCRdb keeps in-frame clones, though not all of them. The sample holds around 100,000 clones; around nine tenths are singletons and the top ten take approximately 1.2%. The CDR3 extends over 14 amino acids. V gave up 6 bases and J gave up 0 bases, with 9 bases separating them. The germline gives CDR1 WNHNN, CDR2 SYGVQD (reference sequence). The source is a female donor with multiple sclerosis, enrolled in a pregnancy study. This rearrangement joins TRBV10-1 to TRBJ2-1; D is possibly TRBD2 (6 bases). The starting material was peripheral blood, obtained in the second trimester of pregnancy. The CDR3 sequence is CASRVADSYNEQFF. The CDR3 nucleotides read TGCGCCAGCAGAGTAGCGGACTCCTACAATGAGCAGTTCTTC.